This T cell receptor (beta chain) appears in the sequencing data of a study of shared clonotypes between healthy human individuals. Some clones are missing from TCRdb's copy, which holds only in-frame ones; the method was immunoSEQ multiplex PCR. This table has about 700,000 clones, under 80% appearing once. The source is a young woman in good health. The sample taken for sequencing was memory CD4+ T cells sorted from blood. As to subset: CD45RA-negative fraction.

This chain's CDR3 is CASSLFDNSYEQYF. The CDR3 region has the DNA TGCGCCAGCAGCTTGTTTGACAACTCCTACGAGCAGTACTTC. The chain is built from TRBV5-1 and TRBJ2-7; D not resolved. Germline V gene data show CDR1 as SGHRS and CDR2 as YFSETQ. With 1 base removed from V and 0 bases from J, the gap between germline ends came to 8 bases. The CDR3 spans 14 residues.